The 10 T cell receptor beta chains reported below all come from one sample, sequenced in a study of blood T cell repertoires in COVID-19. Assay used: immunoSEQ multiplex PCR; TCRdb lists only in-frame clones, some missing. This sample carries some 320,000 clones, more than 70% of them seen once, and the ten largest clones take around 8%. The material sequenced was peripheral blood. These receptors all come from a woman aged 50 to 60 who had recovered from COVID-19.

The chain has TRBV6-5 and TRBJ2-7; D possibly corresponds to TRBD2 (5 bases). Germline CDR1 is MNHEY and CDR2 is SVGAGI. Trimming took 6 bases from V and 7 from J, leaving 19 bases between them. The CDR3 covers 14 residues. The DNA for the CDR3 is TGTGCCAGCAGGTCCGTAGCGACCGGACGGGAGCAGTACTTC. Translating gives CASRSVATGREQYF.

Details on this clone: The sample carries other DNA sequences with the same CDR3. This chain connects TRBV7-9 to TRBJ2-7; possibly TRBD1 for D (7 bases). CDR1 SEHNR and CDR2 FQNEAQ come from the germline V gene (reference sequence). This CDR3 comprises 14 residues. V was cut by 3 bases and J by 0 bases, with 9 bases left in between. The CDR3 nucleotides read TGTGCCAGCAGCTTTCAGGGGGGCTCCTACGAGCAGTACTTC. The encoded protein is CASSFQGGSYEQYF.

The chain uses TRBV5-5 and TRBJ2-6; weak D call: TRBD1 (5 bases). Germline CDR1 and CDR2: SGHKS and YYEKEE (reference sequence). This CDR3 is built from 16 residues. Trimming cost V 8 bases and J 0 bases, with 15 bases left between them. DNA for the CDR3: TGTGCCAGAAAAAATAAAAGGGGCTCTGGGGCCAACGTCCTGACTTTC. This translates into CARKNKRGSGANVLTF.

This CDR3 is CASSYSPGSGTEAFF. The CDR3, as DNA: TGTGCCAGCAGTTACTCGCCAGGGTCTGGCACTGAAGCTTTCTTT. The V call is TRBV6-2 or TRBV6-3, the J call TRBJ1-1; a weak D match, TRBD1 (5 bases). The V end lost 0 bases, the J end lost 4 bases, and 12 bases lay between the germline ends. The CDR3 is 15 residues long. The germline CDR1 and CDR2 sequences are MNHEY and SVGEGT.

The rearrangement links TRBV4-3 to TRBJ2-2; a weak D match, TRBD1 (6 bases). V was clipped by 0 bases and J by 6 bases, with 14 bases between them. The CDR3 length is 16 residues. Looked up from germline, CDR1 is LGHNA and CDR2 is YSLEER. The CDR3 nucleotides are TGCGCCAGCAGCCAAGATCCAGGGGAGTACTCCGGGGAGCTGTTTTTT. It is translated as CASSQDPGEYSGELFF.

The rearrangement joins TRBV5-4 to TRBJ2-1; 14 bases agree with TRBD2. Germline V gene data show CDR1 as SGHNT and CDR2 as YYREEE (reference sequence). CDR3 length: 16 residues. V shed 0 bases, J shed 12 bases, and the junction held 8 bases outside the gene matches. CDR3 sequence: CASSLAGTSGSFGQFF. The CDR3 DNA is TGTGCCAGCAGCTTGGCCGGGACTAGCGGGAGTTTCGGGCAGTTCTTC.

The chain couples TRBV5-4 to TRBJ1-4, with D maybe TRBD1 (5 bases). This CDR3 region has 14 residues. Germline CDR1 is SGHNT and CDR2 is YYREEE (reference sequence). V shed 7 bases and J shed 6 bases, with 16 bases lying between them. The CDR3 DNA follows: TGTGCCAGCGCCGTCGGGGGGTTCGATGAAAAACTGTTTTTT. Translation gives CASAVGGFDEKLFF. Supplemented by reference TRBV5-4 and TRBJ1-4, the full variable domain reads ETGVTQSPTHLIKTRGQQVTLRCSSQSGHNTVSWYQQALGQGPQFIFQYYREEENGRGNFPPRFSGLQFPNYSSELNVNALELDDSALYLCASAVGGFDEKLFFGSGTQLSVL.

This clone was detected a few times. The chain links TRBV9 to TRBJ1-2; weak D call: TRBD1 (6 bases). Germline CDR1 is SGDLS and CDR2 is YYNGEE. The V end lost 4 bases, the J end lost 6 bases, and 10 bases lay between the germline ends. The CDR3 extends over 12 amino acids. The CDR3 DNA follows: TGTGCCAGCAGCAACAGGGCCCATGGCTACACCTTC. Protein: CASSNRAHGYTF.

This clone was recorded once. Other DNA sequences within the sample encode an identical CDR3. The chain links TRBV9 to TRBJ1-4, with 7 bases that match TRBD1. V shed 0 bases, J shed 7 bases, and the junction held 3 bases outside the gene matches. Germline values: CDR1 SGDLS, CDR2 YYNGEE. CDR3 length: 14 residues. Here the CDR3 reads CASSVGQGGEKLFF. CDR3 nucleotides: TGTGCCAGCAGCGTAGGACAGGGTGGTGAAAAACTGTTTTTT.

This chain links TRBV2 with TRBJ2-7; TRBD1 might be the D (6 bases). V was trimmed by 9 bases and J by 1 base, leaving 16 bases between them. Germline loops: CDR1 SNHLY, CDR2 FYNNEI. This CDR3 has 14 amino acids. The CDR3, as DNA: TGTGCCAGGGAAAGGACAGTGAGTTCCTACGAGCAGTACTTC. This sequence encodes CARERTVSSYEQYF.